What follows describes a single T cell receptor beta chain. The antigen is not known. This CDR3 is built from 14 residues. V was trimmed by 6 bases and J by 4 bases, leaving 15 bases between them. The record originates from a study of T cell repertoires in cytomegalovirus infection. Looking at the study overall: Well-studied HLA-B-restricted CMV epitopes were used in the study alongside recently identified HLA-C-restricted ones. Through public TCR beta signatures, both CMV infection and matching HLA type were indicated.

Points from the study as a whole: Identification of carriers of CMV plus the relevant HLA was performed using cumulative public TCR beta family frequency. HLA-C-restricted CMV clonotypes gave the most frequent clonotype in two of eight donors.

TCRdb reprocessed the reads with MiXCR, giving one entry per CDR3 protein. This table has approximately 280,000 distinct CDR3 sequences, around 20% appearing once. The sample in question was cultured PBMCs, obtained from culture after CMV antigen stimulation. The TCR sequence derives from a human donor in good health (CMV status not recorded). Some clones in this sample may be carry-over from other donors' samples. The gene calls are TRBV12-3 or TRBV12-4 and TRBJ2-5; D perhaps matches TRBD2 (6 bases). CDR3 region: CASRRDLRGETQYF. CDR3 sequence (DNA): TGTGCCAGCAGACGGGACTTAAGGGGAGAGACCCAGTACTTC.